This TCR beta chain was found in a study of T cell changes during pregnancy in multiple sclerosis. Germline CDR1 MNHEY, CDR2 SVGAGI. V shed 2 bases, J shed 5 bases, and the junction held 7 bases outside the gene matches. CDR3 length equals 15 residues. Some clones are missing from TCRdb's copy, which holds only in-frame ones; the method was immunoSEQ multiplex PCR. The sample has 30,000 to 40,000 clones, 85% to 90% seen once. This receptor was obtained from a female donor with multiple sclerosis, enrolled in a pregnancy study. The specimen was CD4+ T cells from peripheral blood mononuclear cells, collected in the second trimester of pregnancy. The gene calls are TRBV6-5 and TRBJ2-5; 8 bases fit TRBD2. Here the CDR3 reads CASSYGTSSRETQYF. In DNA form, the CDR3 reads TGTGCCAGCAGTTACGGGACTAGTTCCAGGGAGACCCAGTACTTC.